These 15 T cell receptor beta chains were all obtained from the same sample, sequenced in a study of CD8+ T cells in alopecia areata (dated by TCRdb to between 2018 and 2020). The treatment or condition tag for this specimen amounts to: oral pan-JAK inhibitor, 5-10 mg twice daily. Library preparation was by the immunoSEQ multiplex PCR assay. To provide template for TCR sequencing, every sample had RNA extracted and reverse transcribed into cDNA. Not all clones reach the TCRdb copy of this immuneACCESS table, which keeps in-frame sequences only. Checked studies attribute under half of the gap to unresolved V genes and leave the rest unexplained. The sample table contains more than 200,000 clones; only one count was recorded for approximately 67% of them. The ten most abundant clones make up 0.95% to 1.5% of the sample. The specimen comprised CD4+ T cells sorted from blood, sampled at week 44, from a patient treated with tofacitinib. The origin of the receptors is a human donor with alopecia areata.

This rearrangement joins TRBV30 to TRBJ2-1; 15 nucleotides agree with TRBD2. The V segment lost 8 bases and the J segment 6 bases; nucleotides outside the gene matches: 5. Germline CDR1 and CDR2: GTSNPN and SVGIG (reference sequence). This CDR3 spans 14 amino acids. The CDR3 is CAGLAGGMSNEQFF. The CDR3 bases are TGTGCCGGACTAGCGGGGGGGATGAGCAATGAGCAGTTCTTC.

This chain links TRBV14 with TRBJ1-1, with 11 nucleotides matching TRBD1. The J segment lost 9 bases and the V segment lost 4 bases, leaving 4 bases of the junction unmatched. Germline V gene lookup returns CDR1 SGHDN and CDR2 FVKESK. The CDR3 covers 13 residues. CDR3 amino acids: CASSLGTGGKAFF. The DNA of the CDR3 is TGTGCCAGCAGCCTCGGGACAGGGGGTAAAGCTTTCTTT.

J is TRBJ1-3 and V is TRBV29-1; the D gene is possibly TRBD1 (5 bases). CDR1 SQVTM and CDR2 ANQGSEA come from the germline V gene. This CDR3 has 15 amino acids. V lost 6 bases, J lost 2 bases, and 17 bases lay in between. The CDR3 nucleotides read TGCAGCGTCGGCCAGAATCCGGGGGCTGGAAACACCATATATTTT. Protein product: CSVGQNPGAGNTIYF.

This chain connects TRBV4-3 to TRBJ2-7; a possible D gene is TRBD2 (6 bases). Germline-derived CDR1 and CDR2 are LGHNA and YSLEER. The CDR3 is 13 amino acids. V lost 0 bases to trimming and J lost 5 bases, with 8 bases between them. The chain's CDR3 is CASSQDRTNEQYF. The CDR3 bases are TGCGCCAGCAGCCAAGATAGGACTAACGAGCAGTACTTC.

This chain links TRBV7-2 with TRBJ1-4; 8 nucleotides line up with TRBD1. The CDR3 runs 15 residues. The ends lost 5 bases at V and 5 bases at J; junction bases unmatched: 7. Germline values: CDR1 SGHTA, CDR2 FQGNSA. CDR3 coding DNA: TGTGCCAGCAGCCAACGGACAGGGCGAAATGAAAAACTGTTTTTT. The encoded protein is CASSQRTGRNEKLFF. The full variable domain, rest sourced from reference TRBV7-2 and TRBJ1-4, is GAGVSQSPSNKVTEKGKDVELRCDPISGHTALYWYRQSLGQGLEFLIYFQGNSAPDKSGLPSDRFSAERTGGSVSTLTIQRTQQEDSAVYLCASSQRTGRNEKLFFGSGTQLSVL.

The chain employs TRBV13 and TRBJ1-6; D gene ambiguous. The CDR3 spans 13 residues. Trimming removed 5 bases from V and 14 bases from J, with 16 bases in between. Germline assignment: CDR1 PRHDT and CDR2 FYEKMQ (reference sequence). CDR3 DNA: TGTGCCAGCAGCCCTAACCTTGATCCAACCCTCCACTTT. Amino acid sequence: CASSPNLDPTLHF.

The CDR3 region has the DNA TGTGCCAGCAGCTATAGAGCGGGAAACTCCTACAATGAGCAGTTCTTC. Translation: CASSYRAGNSYNEQFF. V is TRBV13 and J is TRBJ2-1, with 7 nucleotides matching TRBD2. CDR3 length: 16 residues. Looked up from germline, CDR1 is PRHDT and CDR2 is FYEKMQ (reference sequence). J lost 0 bases, V lost 4 bases, and 6 bases had no gene match.

In this sample, this clone turned up a few times. The chain carries TRBV5-6 and TRBJ2-2, with 8 bases aligning to TRBD2. The CDR3 consists of 16 residues. Germline assignment: CDR1 SGHDT and CDR2 YYEEEE. V was clipped by 4 bases and J by 6 bases; unmatched bases: 11. DNA for the CDR3: TGTGCCAGCAGCCCTAGGGCGGGGGGCGAAGCCGGGGAGCTGTTTTTT. Protein product: CASSPRAGGEAGELFF.

The chain combines TRBV29-1 with TRBJ1-1; D ambiguous. The V end was cut by 6 bases, the J end by 5 bases, with 16 bases between. Germline assignment: CDR1 SQVTM and CDR2 ANQGSEA. The CDR3 length is 13 residues. CDR3 in amino acids: CSVLKMVRTEAFF. The CDR3 bases are TGCAGCGTCCTGAAAATGGTACGGACTGAAGCTTTCTTT.

This clone was detected only once. The chain uses TRBV5-1 and TRBJ1-6, with D unresolved. From germline, CDR1 is SGHRS and CDR2 YFSETQ. The V gene lost 0 bases and the J gene lost 0 bases, with 7 bases spanning the gap. CDR3 size: 16 residues. CDR3 protein: CASSLGRSSYNSPLHF. In nucleotides, the CDR3 is TGCGCCAGCAGCTTGGGACGTAGCTCCTATAATTCACCCCTCCACTTT.

This clone was recorded many times. The chain carries TRBV5-6 and TRBJ1-5; 10 nucleotides match TRBD1. CDR3 length: 15 amino acids. Germline V lookup: CDR1 SGHDT, CDR2 YYEEEE. The trim removed 1 base at V and 5 bases at J, leaving 3 bases unmatched. For the CDR3, the DNA is TGTGCCAGCAGCTTGAGGGGGACAGGGGATCAGCCCCAGCATTTT. Its translation: CASSLRGTGDQPQHF. Full variable domain (outside the CDR3, taken from reference TRBV5-6 and TRBJ1-5): DAGVTQSPTHLIKTRGQQVTLRCSPKSGHDTVSWYQQALGQGPQFIFQYYEEEERQRGNFPDRFSGHQFPNYSSELNVNALLLGDSALYLCASSLRGTGDQPQHFGDGTRLSIL.

The J gene is TRBJ2-7, the V gene TRBV30; a weak D match, TRBD1 (5 bases). The V end was cut by 0 bases, the J end by 2 bases, with 8 bases between. The CDR3 is 13 amino acids. CDR1 and CDR2 (germline): GTSNPN, SVGIG (reference sequence). The CDR3 spells CAWSVGVPYEQYF. The DNA for the CDR3 is TGTGCCTGGAGTGTAGGGGTCCCCTACGAGCAGTACTTC.

CDR3 in DNA: TGTGCCAGCAGCTTACAAACTGAAGGGCTTTATGGCTACACCTTC. Its protein product is CASSLQTEGLYGYTF. The chain has TRBV7-2 and TRBJ1-2; D is ambiguous. The CDR3 consists of 15 residues. V dropped 2 bases and J dropped 5 bases, with 15 bases sitting between them. The germline V gene encodes CDR1 SGHTA and CDR2 FQGNSA.

The chain combines TRBV29-1 with TRBJ1-2, with D unclear. Looked up from germline, CDR1 is SQVTM and CDR2 is ANQGSEA. This CDR3 is 11 amino acids long. V was trimmed by 3 bases and J by 8 bases, leaving 10 bases between them. Here the CDR3 DNA reads TGCAGCGTTGAGGTCGGTAAAGGCTACACCTTC. The encoded protein is CSVEVGKGYTF. Full variable domain (remainder filled in from reference TRBV29-1 and TRBJ1-2): SAVISQKPSRDICQRGTSLTIQCQVDSQVTMMFWYRQQPGQSLTLIATANQGSEATYESGFVIDKFPISRPNLTFSTLTVSNMSPEDSSIYLCSVEVGKGYTFGSGTRLTVV.

This chain links TRBV18 with TRBJ1-5, with 9 bases identical to TRBD1. The CDR3 spans 15 residues. Germline values: CDR1 KGHSH, CDR2 LQKENI. The ends lost 0 bases at V and 6 bases at J; junction bases unmatched: 3. This chain's CDR3 is CASSPPGQGSQPQHF. The CDR3 region has the DNA TGTGCCAGCTCACCACCGGGACAGGGTAGTCAGCCCCAGCATTTT.